Presented here are 10 T cell receptor beta chains from one specimen sequenced in a study of T cell responses to AZD1222 COVID-19 vaccine. Clones were read by immunoSEQ multiplex PCR, and TCRdb kept only the in-frame ones, dropping some. Altogether around 150,000 clones are present, 91% being singletons, with the ten largest covering roughly 7.1%. The material sequenced was peripheral blood, taken 28 days after the second dose of the MenACWY control vaccine. Receptors were obtained from an adult who received the MenACWY meningococcal vaccine as a control.

The rearrangement uses TRBV15 and TRBJ2-7; D is unclear. Trimming removed 0 bases from V and 2 bases from J, with 11 bases in between. The CDR3 loop spans 15 amino acids. Germline V gene lookup returns CDR1 LNHNV and CDR2 YYDKDF (reference sequence). In DNA form, the CDR3 reads TGTGCCACCAGCAGAGATAGGCTAACAACCTACGAGCAGTACTTC. Translated, it gives CATSRDRLTTYEQYF.

This chain joins TRBV3-1 (or the pseudogene TRBV3-2) and TRBJ2-2; no reliable D call. With 5 bases removed from V and 5 bases from J, the gap between germline ends came to 9 bases. Germline-derived CDR1 and CDR2 are LGHDT and YNNKEL (reference sequence). The CDR3 is made up of 13 amino acids. The CDR3 spells CASSYLGTGELFF. In DNA form, the CDR3 reads TGTGCCAGCAGCTACTTGGGAACCGGGGAGCTGTTTTTT.

The chain joins TRBV19 to TRBJ1-5, with 9 positions matching TRBD1. CDR1 and CDR2 (germline): LNHDA, SQIVND (reference sequence). Trimming at V came to 4 bases and at J to 0 bases, leaving 4 bases not matched to a gene. There are 16 residues in the CDR3. CDR3 sequence (DNA): TGTGCCAGTAGTACCCCGGACAGGGGTAGCAATCAGCCCCAGCATTTT. Translated, it gives CASSTPDRGSNQPQHF. The full variable domain, its missing parts supplied by reference TRBV19 and TRBJ1-5, is DGGITQSPKYLFRKEGQNVTLSCEQNLNHDAMYWYRQDPGQGLRLIYYSQIVNDFQKGDIAEGYSVSREKKESFPLTVTSAQKNPTAFYLCASSTPDRGSNQPQHFGDGTRLSIL.

This clone occurred once. The same CDR3 is also encoded by other DNA sequences in this sample. The chain has TRBV7-9 and TRBJ2-1, with D uncertain. V was shortened by 1 base and J by 3 bases, with 4 bases between the two germline ends. This CDR3 region has 13 residues. The germline gives CDR1 SEHNR, CDR2 FQNEAQ (reference sequence). CDR3 sequence: CASSLDSYNEQFF. The DNA for the CDR3 is TGTGCCAGCAGCTTAGACAGCTACAATGAGCAGTTCTTC.

This sequence joins TRBV7-9 and TRBJ2-1, with 8 bases matching TRBD2. Germline V gene lookup returns CDR1 SEHNR and CDR2 FQNEAQ (reference sequence). This CDR3 contains 13 residues. V dropped 5 bases and J dropped 8; count of bases not matched to a gene: 5. The CDR3: CASSPAGGDEQFF. For the CDR3, the DNA is TGTGCCAGCAGCCCCGCGGGGGGCGATGAGCAGTTCTTC.

The chain carries TRBV24-1 and TRBJ2-2, with D possibly being TRBD1 (5 bases). Trimming shortened V by 6 bases and J by 6 bases, and 10 bases separated the two germline ends. This CDR3 contains 13 residues. The germline V gene has CDR1 KGHDR and CDR2 SFDVKD. CDR3 in amino acids: CATSLTVSGELFF. The CDR3 DNA reads TGTGCCACCAGTCTGACAGTGTCCGGGGAGCTGTTTTTT.

The chain joins TRBV6-2 or TRBV6-3 to TRBJ2-2, with D tentatively TRBD2 (5 bases). Germline CDR1 and CDR2: MNHEY and SVGEGT. V lost 5 bases, J lost 6 bases, and 10 bases lay in between. The CDR3 spans 13 residues. The DNA of the CDR3 is TGTGCCAGCAGTGGCCACGGGGCCGGGGAGCTGTTTTTT. Residues: CASSGHGAGELFF.

V is TRBV11-2 and J is TRBJ2-7; D is undetermined. The V end was cut by 2 bases, the J end by 4 bases, with 15 bases between. The CDR3 is 15 residues long. Germline V gene sequence: CDR1 SGHAT, CDR2 FQNNGV. The CDR3 sequence: CASSLTETGEYEQYF. For the CDR3, the DNA is TGTGCCAGCAGCTTAACCGAGACTGGAGAGTACGAGCAGTACTTC.

This clone is labeled as large. The chain employs TRBV18 and TRBJ2-1, with D tentatively TRBD2 (6 bases). CDR1 KGHSH and CDR2 LQKENI come from the germline V gene. The V end lost 6 bases, the J end lost 8 bases, and 14 bases lay between the germline ends. The CDR3 spans 13 residues. As DNA, the CDR3 is TGTGCCAGCTCCTACGGAGGGGCCTATGAGCAGTTCTTC. Protein sequence: CASSYGGAYEQFF.

This sequence joins TRBV4-3 and TRBJ1-1; TRBD1 is a possible D gene (5 bases). V was clipped by 4 bases and J by 1 base, with 13 bases between them. Germline lookup yields CDR1 LGHNA and CDR2 YSLEER. The CDR3 extends over 15 amino acids. CDR3 in amino acids: CASSLRRTQNTEAFF. The CDR3 DNA is TGCGCCAGCAGCCTTCGCAGGACACAGAACACTGAAGCTTTCTTT.